One and the same sample provided the 27 T cell receptor beta chains below, sequenced in a study of Graves' ophthalmopathy and Graves' hyperthyroidism. Amplification targeted the TCR beta CDR3 regions, with RNA transcripts as the source material. The workflow started with a first-round RT-PCR run with HTBI primers and then moved on to a second-round multiplex PCR. In TCRdb, the multiplex PCR reads were re-called with MiXCR into one record per CDR3 protein. Counted here are a few hundred thousand distinct CDR3 sequences, about a sixth occurring once; the ten biggest clones make up 2.4%. The sequenced sample consisted of peripheral blood. The source is an adult woman with stable Graves' hyperthyroidism.

The sample holds many counts of this clonotype. The genes are TRBV10-3 and TRBJ1-1; 12 nucleotides match TRBD1. This CDR3 region has 14 residues. V dropped 6 bases and J dropped 10; count of bases not matched to a gene: 9. The germline V gene has CDR1 ENHRY and CDR2 SYGVKD. The chain's CDR3 is CAIRSSGQGAGAFF. The CDR3, as DNA: TGTGCCATCAGATCCTCGGGACAGGGGGCAGGAGCTTTCTTT.

This rearrangement joins TRBV12-3 or TRBV12-4 to TRBJ1-5, with D unresolved. V lost 1 base and J 7 bases, leaving 11 bases between the germline ends. The CDR3 is 14 amino acids. CDR3 loop: CASSLGGSWQPQHF. For the CDR3, the DNA is TGTGCCAGCAGTTTAGGAGGAAGTTGGCAGCCCCAGCATTTT.

This clonotype was observed a few times. The chain carries TRBV9 and TRBJ2-7, with D perhaps assigned TRBD1 or TRBD2 (5 bases each). The V gene's germline CDR1 is SGDLS and CDR2 YYNGEE. V was trimmed by 4 bases and J by 0 bases, leaving 14 bases between them. The CDR3 loop spans 15 amino acids. The CDR3 DNA sequence: TGTGCCAGCAGCCCCCGGGACGGTAGCTCCTACGAGCAGTACTTC. It is translated as CASSPRDGSSYEQYF.

The chain joins TRBV12-3 or TRBV12-4 to TRBJ1-2; 7 bases fit TRBD1. Trimming took 3 bases from V and 8 from J; bases not matched to a gene: 6. The CDR3 has 13 residues. In DNA form, the CDR3 reads TGTGCCAGCAGTTTGTACAGGGGTAACGGCTACACCTTC. Encoded protein: CASSLYRGNGYTF.

Ten or more counts support this clonotype. The chain recombines TRBV6-5 with TRBJ1-3; the match to TRBD1 covers 7 bases. The CDR3 loop spans 17 amino acids. CDR1 and CDR2 (germline): MNHEY, SVGAGI. The V segment lost 4 bases and the J segment 0 bases; nucleotides outside the gene matches: 9. DNA of the CDR3: TGTGCCAGCAGTTCCCCGACAGGGAAAACCTCTGGAAACACCATATATTTT. Its translation: CASSSPTGKTSGNTIYF.

This clonotype was recorded at least ten times. CDR3 nucleotides: TGTGCCAGCAGCTTAGCGGAGACCGGGGAGCTGTTTTTT. Amino acid sequence: CASSLAETGELFF. This chain uses TRBV13 with TRBJ2-2; D unclear. Trimming stripped 1 base from V and 5 bases from J, with 5 bases between. The germline CDR1 and CDR2 sequences are PRHDT and FYEKMQ (reference sequence). The CDR3 totals 13 residues.

This clonotype was observed once. V is TRBV11-3 and J is TRBJ2-3, with TRBD1 identical over 9 bases. J lost 1 base, V lost 0 bases, and 14 bases had no gene match. The CDR3 extends over 20 amino acids. In germline, CDR1 is SGHNT, CDR2 YENEEA. The CDR3 loop is CASSLDQVTWTGEGTDTQYF. The CDR3 DNA is TGTGCCAGCAGCTTAGACCAAGTAACCTGGACAGGGGAAGGCACAGATACGCAGTATTTT.

In this sample, this clonotype turned up many times. The V and J genes are TRBV15 and TRBJ1-1; D unclear. The CDR3 totals 13 residues. Deletions cut 2 bases from V and 3 bases from J, with 7 bases between. Germline CDR1 reads LNHNV; CDR2 reads YYDKDF (reference sequence). CDR3 region: CATSRRKDTEAFF. CDR3 sequence (DNA): TGTGCCACCAGCAGAAGGAAAGACACTGAAGCTTTCTTT.

This clonotype was observed many times. This sequence joins TRBV20-1 and TRBJ2-7; 10 positions agree with TRBD2. J lost 3 bases, V lost 0 bases, and 5 bases had no gene match. Germline CDR1 reads DFQATT; CDR2 reads SNEGSKA (reference sequence). This CDR3 has 15 amino acids. The CDR3 region has the DNA TGCAGTGCTAGAGACCGGACTAGCGGTCACTACGAGCAGTACTTC. Amino acid sequence: CSARDRTSGHYEQYF.

The chain carries TRBV5-1 and TRBJ1-1; 8 bases fit TRBD1. Per germline, CDR1 SGHRS and CDR2 YFSETQ. With V trimmed by 5 bases and J by 3 bases, 6 bases remained unmatched. The CDR3 has 14 residues. The CDR3 sequence is CASRTGAMDTEAFF. CDR3 sequence (DNA): TGCGCCAGCAGGACAGGGGCGATGGACACTGAAGCTTTCTTT.

For this clonotype: At one end, the junction sequence differs from germline, possibly due to a read error. The V call is TRBV2, the J call TRBJ2-5; D not resolved. CDR1 and CDR2 (germline): SNHLY, FYNNEI. The CDR3 is 13 amino acids. CDR3 in amino acids: CASMARSQETQNF. Written as DNA, the CDR3 is TGTGCCAGCATGGCACGTAGCCAAGAGACCCAGAACTTC.

This clonotype has at least ten counts. The chain couples TRBV6-2 or TRBV6-3 to TRBJ1-5; D is unresolved. CDR1 is MNHEY and CDR2 is SVGEGT in the germline V gene. There are 13 residues in the CDR3. Trimming removed 6 bases from V and 0 bases from J, with 6 bases in between. DNA of the CDR3: TGTGCCAGCAGGATCAATAGCAATCAGCCCCAGCATTTT. It specifies CASRINSNQPQHF.

This chain connects TRBV6-1 to TRBJ2-5; TRBD2 might be the D (7 bases). V was clipped by 5 bases and J by 4 bases, with 20 bases between them. CDR1 MNHNS and CDR2 SASEGT come from the germline V gene. This CDR3 region has 16 residues. The DNA for the CDR3 is TGTGCCAGCAGTACAAACCCGGGGGGCGCGGGAGAGACCCAGTACTTC. Protein: CASSTNPGGAGETQYF.

At least ten counts were recorded for this clonotype. This chain connects TRBV7-2 to TRBJ2-7; no reliable D call. Germline V gene lookup returns CDR1 SGHTA and CDR2 FQGNSA. The CDR3 is 14 amino acids. V lost 5 bases to trimming and J lost 3 bases, with 14 bases between them. In DNA, the CDR3 is TGTGCCAGCAGCCGGACGTCAACCCTCTACGAGCAGTACTTC. It encodes CASSRTSTLYEQYF.

This clonotype has just a few counts. A much larger clonotype is one base distant, so this may be a read error. This chain joins TRBV12-3 or TRBV12-4 and TRBJ2-4; perhaps TRBD2 as D (5 bases). The CDR3 loop spans 12 amino acids. Written as DNA, the CDR3 is TGTGCCAGCAGTTTAGGGGAGAGCATTAAGTACTTC. Translation: CASSLGESIKYF.

This clonotype was found many times. This chain joins TRBV12-3 or TRBV12-4 and TRBJ1-1, with 8 bases matching TRBD1. V was pared by 3 bases and J by 5 bases, with 8 bases of the junction left unmatched. The CDR3 length is 15 residues. The CDR3 DNA reads as TGTGCCAGCAGTTTCGTCAGGGGGCGTCGTACTGAAGCTTTCTTT. Its translation is CASSFVRGRRTEAFF.

This clonotype turned up a few times. Just one base apart from a much larger clone, this may be a read error. The chain links TRBV18 to TRBJ1-1; D unclear. In germline, CDR1 is KGHSH, CDR2 LQKENI. Between the trimmed V and J ends, which lost 2 bases and 3 bases, there was a span of 16 bases. CDR3 length: 16 amino acids. CDR3 coding DNA: TGTGCCAGCTCACCAGGCACAAATTCGATGGACACTGAAGCTTTCTTT. Translation gives CASSPGTNSMDTEAFF.

The sample holds many counts of this clonotype. The chain is built from TRBV28 and TRBJ2-4; D unclear. This CDR3 contains 12 residues. V lost 4 bases to trimming and J lost 9 bases, with 10 bases between them. The germline V gene encodes CDR1 MDHEN and CDR2 SYDVKM. CDR3 sequence (DNA): TGTGCCAGCAGTTCACCGGCTACCATTCAGTACTTC. It yields the protein CASSSPATIQYF.

This clonotype was seen ten or more times. V and J are TRBV6-1 and TRBJ2-4; a weak D match, TRBD1 (6 bases). The CDR3 is made up of 14 amino acids. Germline V lookup: CDR1 MNHNS, CDR2 SASEGT. Trimming stripped 10 bases from V and 8 bases from J, with 21 bases between. CDR3 nucleotides: TGTGCCACCGTGACAGGTTCCGGTACGGACATTCAGTACTTC. Protein: CATVTGSGTDIQYF.

This clonotype was recorded at least ten times. The V gene is TRBV24-1, the J gene TRBJ2-7, with a possible D match to TRBD1 (6 bases). Germline V gene data show CDR1 as KGHDR and CDR2 as SFDVKD. Trimming pared 4 bases from V and 4 bases from J, leaving 16 bases between. The CDR3 covers 15 residues. The CDR3: CATSDFSTGSYEQYF. The DNA for the CDR3 is TGTGCCACCAGTGACTTTTCGACAGGCTCGTACGAGCAGTACTTC.

Many counts were recorded for this clonotype. Its ends do not fully match the called genes, so a read error is possible. The chain couples TRBV12-3 or TRBV12-4 to TRBJ2-2, with 7 bases lining up with TRBD2. CDR3 length: 12 amino acids. In DNA form, the CDR3 reads TGTGCCAGCAGTTTAGGAGCGGGACGCCCGGTTTTT. This gives the protein CASSLGAGRPVF.

This clonotype has ten or more counts. The chain has TRBV12-3 or TRBV12-4 and TRBJ1-5; 10 bases align to TRBD1. V shed 1 base, J shed 5 bases, and the junction held 5 bases outside the gene matches. The CDR3 covers 16 residues. CDR3 amino acids: CASSLVRQGAHQPQHF. CDR3 nucleotide sequence: TGTGCCAGCAGTTTAGTCAGACAGGGGGCTCATCAGCCCCAGCATTTT.

This clonotype was observed many times. This chain joins TRBV2 and TRBJ1-6; no firm D call. Germline V CDR1 and CDR2: SNHLY, FYNNEI. The CDR3 contains 15 residues. The V and J ends lost 3 bases and 7 bases respectively, with 13 bases between them. In DNA form, the CDR3 reads TGTGCCAGCAGTGATGAGAACACGGAGAATTCACCCCTCCACTTT. This encodes CASSDENTENSPLHF. Using reference TRBV2 and TRBJ1-6 for the parts outside the CDR3, the full variable domain is EPEVTQTPSHQVTQMGQEVILRCVPISNHLYFYWYRQILGQKVEFLVSFYNNEISEKSEIFDDQFSVERPDGSNFTLKIRSTKLEDSAMYFCASSDENTENSPLHFGNGTRLTVT.

There are many counts of this clonotype. V and J are TRBV13 and TRBJ2-7, with TRBD2 matching over 7 bases. V was pared by 1 base and J by 2 bases, with 8 bases of the junction left unmatched. The germline V gene encodes CDR1 PRHDT and CDR2 FYEKMQ (reference sequence). CDR3 length equals 16 residues. Here the CDR3 reads CASSLVASGPPYEQYF. CDR3 nucleotide sequence: TGTGCCAGCAGCTTAGTGGCTAGCGGTCCTCCCTACGAGCAGTACTTC.

The chain has TRBV2 and TRBJ2-3; 9 bases match TRBD2. The CDR3 length is 14 residues. The V and J ends lost 6 bases and 2 bases, in that order; junction bases with no gene match: 3. In germline, CDR1 is SNHLY, CDR2 FYNNEI. CDR3 in amino acids: CASRLAGATDTQYF. As DNA, the CDR3 is TGTGCCAGCAGATTAGCGGGAGCCACAGATACGCAGTATTTT.

This clonotype was recorded at least ten times. The chain employs TRBV11-1 and TRBJ1-1; weak D call: TRBD1 (5 bases). Trimming took 0 bases from V and 2 from J, leaving 19 bases between them. Looked up from germline, CDR1 is SGHAT and CDR2 is FQDESV (reference sequence). The CDR3 runs 18 residues. The CDR3 DNA sequence: TGTGCCAGCAGCTTAGCGCTCGGGCAGGGCAACCCCAACACTGAAGCTTTCTTT. It is translated as CASSLALGQGNPNTEAFF. Filled out from reference TRBV11-1 and TRBJ1-1, the complete variable domain reads EAEVAQSPRYKITEKSQAVAFWCDPISGHATLYWYRQILGQGPELLVQFQDESVVDDSQLPKDRFSAERLKGVDSTLKIQPAELGDSAMYLCASSLALGQGNPNTEAFFGQGTRLTVV.

This clonotype has a count of ten or more. The chain employs TRBV10-3 and TRBJ1-2; D remains ambiguous. CDR1 and CDR2 from the germline V gene are ENHRY and SYGVKD. CDR3 length: 11 amino acids. As DNA, the CDR3 is TGTGCTACTAATCACGCAGACTACTACACCTTC. As protein: CATNHADYYTF.